The 10 T cell receptor beta chains below all came from one sample that was sequenced in a study of T cells in tuberculosis. Time point of the sample: new active TB diagnosis, blood taken before or within 7 days of starting treatment. TCRdb keeps only in-frame clones here, not all; method: immunoSEQ multiplex PCR. This table holds under 45,000 clones, 91% found once. Material: PBMCs, obtained at tuberculosis diagnosis. The receptors originated from an adult with tuberculosis.

The chain couples TRBV10-3 to TRBJ1-2, with 8 bases lining up with TRBD1. CDR3 length: 15 residues. CDR1 is ENHRY, CDR2 SYGVKD, per germline. The J segment lost 7 bases and the V segment lost 10 bases, leaving 17 bases of the junction unmatched. The CDR3 loop is CASLSDREDGGGYTF. DNA of the CDR3: TGTGCCAGCCTATCGGACAGGGAGGATGGAGGTGGCTACACCTTC.

In DNA, the CDR3 is TGTGCCAGCAGCGAGGGGGAGGGCTCCACAGATACGCAGTATTTT. Protein product: CASSEGEGSTDTQYF. This chain connects TRBV7-9 to TRBJ2-3, with D maybe TRBD2 (7 bases). Trimming cost V 5 bases and J 2 bases, with 14 bases left between them. The germline gives CDR1 SEHNR, CDR2 FQNEAQ (reference sequence). This CDR3 has 15 residues.

In this sample, this clone turned up once. Its ends do not fully match the called genes, so a read error is possible. The chain uses TRBV6-5 and TRBJ2-1; TRBD2 is a possible D gene (7 bases). Germline V CDR1 and CDR2: MNHEY, SVGAGI. The CDR3 contains 15 residues. CDR3 nucleotides: TGTGCCAGCAGTTACGAGGTGGGGGGGCCGGGCCTACCCGTCTTC. Protein: CASSYEVGGPGLPVF.

This rearrangement joins TRBV11-2 to TRBJ2-7; 14 positions match TRBD2. Trimming at V came to 5 bases and at J to 1 base, leaving 4 bases not matched to a gene. Germline V gene sequence: CDR1 SGHAT, CDR2 FQNNGV. CDR3 length: 16 amino acids. CDR3 in amino acids: CASSLRLAGGSYEQYV. As DNA, the CDR3 is TGTGCCAGCAGCCTTCGACTAGCGGGGGGGTCCTACGAGCAGTACGTC.

This clone was found once. The gene calls are TRBV4-1 and TRBJ2-1; perhaps TRBD2 as D (5 bases). From germline, CDR1 is MGHRA and CDR2 YSYEKL. Trimming stripped 2 bases from V and 10 bases from J, with 18 bases between. CDR3 length: 15 amino acids. CDR3 coding DNA: TGCGCCAGCAGCCAAAGTTCTGGGTTTCCGGGGGAGCAGTTCTTC. Translation: CASSQSSGFPGEQFF.

The chain has TRBV6-4 and TRBJ2-3; no clear D. This CDR3 is built from 13 residues. Germline V gene data show CDR1 as MRHNA and CDR2 as SNTAGT. Trimming removed 3 bases at V and 2 bases at J, with 6 bases between. In DNA, the CDR3 is TGTGCCAGCAGTGAGACTTTCACAGATACGCAGTATTTT. Translating it yields CASSETFTDTQYF.

The V gene is TRBV6-1, the J gene TRBJ1-6; 7 bases map to TRBD1. The CDR3 consists of 14 residues. V gave up 6 bases and J gave up 1 base; unmatched junction bases: 0. The germline gives CDR1 MNHNS, CDR2 SASEGT. DNA of the CDR3: TGTGCCAGCAGGGACAGGTCCTATAATTCACCCCTCCACTTT. It specifies CASRDRSYNSPLHF.

The chain recombines TRBV4-1 with TRBJ1-1, with 7 bases lining up with TRBD1. From germline, CDR1 is MGHRA and CDR2 YSYEKL. The CDR3 sequence is 15 residues long. V lost 4 bases, J lost 1 base, and 6 bases stayed unmatched. The CDR3: CASSLPTGTNTEAFF. The CDR3 DNA sequence: TGCGCCAGCAGCCTACCGACAGGGACGAACACTGAAGCTTTCTTT.

The rearrangement uses TRBV7-2 and TRBJ1-5; maybe TRBD1 (6 bases). Deletions cut 5 bases from V and 7 bases from J, with 24 bases between. The CDR3 is 17 amino acids. CDR1 is SGHTA, CDR2 FQGNSA, per germline. The CDR3 DNA reads as TGTGCCAGCAGCCCTGGGTGGGTCAGGGGTCTGAACCAGCCCCAGCATTTT. Protein: CASSPGWVRGLNQPQHF.

This clone is medium-sized. This chain connects TRBV13 to TRBJ2-7, with TRBD1 matching over 7 bases. The V gene end was trimmed by 3 bases and the J gene end by 6 bases; junction bases not matched to a gene: 14. The CDR3 sequence is 16 residues long. Germline assignment: CDR1 PRHDT and CDR2 FYEKMQ (reference sequence). The CDR3 is CASSFSGLNRGSEQYF. The CDR3 nucleotides read TGTGCCAGCAGCTTTAGTGGTCTTAACAGGGGAAGCGAGCAGTACTTC.